The 9 T cell receptor beta chains presented below share a single source sample, sequenced in a study of post-analysis software for immune sequencing data. Study results and limitations: Comparison of patients with controls showed about 5 TRBV segments more frequent in patients, TRBV5-6, TRBV5-1 and TRBV20-1 among them.

No antigen has been identified for these receptors. The TCR beta cDNA libraries carried unique molecular identifiers. Each CDR3 protein gets one entry after TCRdb re-called the PCR reads with MiXCR. This table has about 430,000 distinct CDR3 sequences, roughly 40% appearing once. Sequencing was done on a sample of blood. The source is a girl aged 2-10 years with multiple sclerosis.

This chain joins TRBV15 and TRBJ1-1; 7 nucleotides match TRBD1. The CDR3 length is 14 residues. Germline loops: CDR1 LNHNV, CDR2 YYDKDF (reference sequence). The V and J ends lost 3 bases and 1 base, in that order; junction bases with no gene match: 2. The CDR3 reads CATSRGQTNTEAFF. CDR3 in DNA: TGTGCCACCAGCAGGGGACAGACGAACACTGAAGCTTTCTTT.

This clonotype was found once. This chain joins TRBV29-1 and TRBJ2-5; D remains ambiguous. Trimming shortened V by 4 bases and J by 5 bases, and 11 bases separated the two germline ends. Germline CDR1 is SQVTM and CDR2 is ANQGSEA. CDR3 length: 12 residues. For the CDR3, the DNA is TGCAGCGTTGGGATCTCAATGGAGACCCAGTACTTC. It yields the protein CSVGISMETQYF.

The J gene is TRBJ1-2, the V gene TRBV20-1; 8 positions match TRBD1. V dropped 5 bases and J dropped 8; count of bases not matched to a gene: 19. The CDR3 extends over 16 amino acids. The germline CDR1 and CDR2 sequences are DFQATT and SNEGSKA (reference sequence). The CDR3 sequence: CSAGTLRTGNMEGYTF. In DNA, the CDR3 is TGCAGTGCTGGGACCCTAAGGACAGGGAATATGGAGGGCTACACCTTC.

In this sample, this clonotype turned up once. The chain employs TRBV7-3 and TRBJ2-5; D might be TRBD1 (6 bases). The CDR3 totals 15 residues. The ends were cut back, 5 bases at V and 11 bases at J, with 24 bases in the middle. Germline V CDR1 and CDR2: SGHTA, FQGTGA. CDR3 residues: CASSPQGGALGEQYF. In DNA form, the CDR3 reads TGTGCCAGCAGCCCACAAGGGGGAGCGCTGGGTGAGCAGTACTTC.

This clonotype has just a few counts. The chain carries TRBV4-2 and TRBJ1-5; no definite D call. There are 17 residues in the CDR3. V lost 0 bases and J 2 bases, leaving 14 bases between the germline ends. Germline CDR1 LGHNA, CDR2 YNFKEQ. For the CDR3, the DNA is TGTGCCAGCAGCCAAGACCTGGATGTTTGGGGCAATCAGCCCCAGCATTTT. The encoded protein is CASSQDLDVWGNQPQHF.

The rearrangement links TRBV6-6 to TRBJ2-7, with D possibly being TRBD1 or TRBD2 (5 bases each). The CDR3 length is 12 residues. Per the germline V gene, CDR1 is MNHNY and CDR2 is SVGAGI (reference sequence). V shed 8 bases and J shed 0 bases, with 8 bases lying between them. The CDR3 loop is CASWGSSYEQYF. CDR3 in DNA: TGTGCCAGCTGGGGGAGCTCCTACGAGCAGTACTTC.

The chain combines TRBV15 with TRBJ2-4; D ambiguous. Germline loops: CDR1 LNHNV, CDR2 YYDKDF (reference sequence). The CDR3 has 16 amino acids. V was pared by 3 bases and J by 1 base, with 13 bases between. The CDR3 DNA reads as TGTGCCACCAGCAGCCTCAAGGGAACGGCCAAAAACATTCAGTACTTC. Its protein is CATSSLKGTAKNIQYF.

The V gene is TRBV5-6, the J gene TRBJ2-7; 11 nucleotides match TRBD2. With 0 bases clipped from V and 5 bases from J, the junction kept 4 bases outside the gene matches. The germline V gene encodes CDR1 SGHDT and CDR2 YYEEEE. This CDR3 is built from 15 residues. CDR3 sequence: CASSLGPGLADEQYF. In nucleotides, the CDR3 is TGTGCCAGCAGCTTGGGACCGGGACTAGCGGACGAGCAGTACTTC.

This clonotype showed up just a few times. The V call is TRBV28, the J call TRBJ2-7, with D tentatively TRBD1 (7 bases). Deletions cut 3 bases from V and 6 bases from J, with 12 bases between. The germline V gene has CDR1 MDHEN and CDR2 SYDVKM. This CDR3 has 13 amino acids. CDR3 loop: CASSLEGAGEQYF. CDR3 sequence (DNA): TGTGCCAGCAGTTTGGAGGGGGCGGGCGAGCAGTACTTC.